In its sample, the clone carrying this T cell receptor (beta chain) was seen a few times. The data were obtained in a study of blood T cell repertoires in COVID-19. Data came from immunoSEQ multiplex PCR; TCRdb stores just in-frame clones and leaves some out. The table has some 41,000 clones, roughly 87% seen once; the top ten hold around 9.1%. This CDR3 has 11 residues. The V end lost 2 bases, the J end lost 6 bases, and 4 bases lay between the germline ends. Germline V CDR1 and CDR2: MNHNS, SASEGT. V and J are TRBV6-1 and TRBJ1-1; D uncertain. Sequencing used peripheral blood. The origin of this receptor is a woman of 80 years or more with active COVID-19. Here the CDR3 reads CASSELSEAFF. As DNA, the CDR3 is TGTGCCAGCAGTGAACTATCTGAAGCTTTCTTT.